The rows below give T cell receptor beta chains drawn from one sample of a study of blood T cell repertoires in COVID-19. Method: immunoSEQ multiplex PCR; TCRdb's copy keeps in-frame clones and lacks some. The table has under 200,000 clones, approximately 81% seen once; the top ten hold around 5%. What was sequenced was peripheral blood. These receptors were collected from a woman aged 50 to 65 with COVID-19, enrolled during active disease. CDR3s include the opening cysteine and the closing phenylalanine or tryptophan.

j_call,v_call,cdr3_aa
TRBJ1-2,TRBV4-1,CASSQADRGLRGYTF
TRBJ2-1,TRBV7-9,CASSLAAAGAYNEQFF
TRBJ2-7,TRBV5-8,CASSLASYEQYF
TRBJ2-7,TRBV11-3,CASSLDLGAGNYEQYF
TRBJ1-2,TRBV9,CASSPAGYGYTF
TRBJ1-1,TRBV7-9,CASSPRDSVNTEAFF
TRBJ1-2,TRBV5-1,CASSFSGTNYGYTF
TRBJ1-6,TRBV30,CAWSTTGNNSPLHF
TRBJ2-3,TRBV30,CAWSRDRYRDTQYF
TRBJ1-5,TRBV4-2,CASSQDGTGNQPQHF
TRBJ1-4,TRBV12-3/TRBV12-4,CASSSNEKLFF
TRBJ1-4,TRBV19,CASSSSGQGSEKLFF
TRBJ2-4,TRBV6-1,CASSDLGKSIQYF
TRBJ1-2,TRBV6-5,CASSSSGGFGYTF
TRBJ1-5,TRBV19,CASTTTGYSNQPQHF
TRBJ1-3,TRBV2,CASSGTSSGNTIYF
TRBJ2-7,TRBV3-1/TRBV3-2,CASRRSEGDYEQYF
TRBJ2-2,TRBV18,CASSPTRDRYTGELFF
TRBJ1-5,TRBV12-5,CASGLQTGAFWSNQPQHF
TRBJ1-4,TRBV11-2,CASSFGTGKVTNEKLFF
TRBJ1-1,TRBV7-2,CASSRREAFF
TRBJ2-6,TRBV6-1,CASSEGGVRVRSGANVLTF
TRBJ1-6,TRBV19,CASTIGAGQNNSPLHF
TRBJ1-6,TRBV5-6,CASSTFRQGSYNSPLHF
TRBJ1-4,TRBV11-2,CASRDQGGKLFF
TRBJ1-6,TRBV5-5,CASSSSGTGISPLHF
TRBJ2-5,TRBV9,CASSVGGTSGGAEETQYF
TRBJ2-7,TRBV28,CASSSRNKGQGTPYEQYF
TRBJ2-7,TRBV7-3,CASSSSEDPYEQYF
TRBJ1-1,TRBV5-1,CASSFPGGGTEAFF
TRBJ1-6,TRBV6-1,CASTSSSYNSPLHF
TRBJ2-5,TRBV6-2/TRBV6-3,CASSSWTVETQYF
TRBJ2-2,TRBV4-1,CASSQGAGNTGELFF
TRBJ2-3,TRBV5-4,CASSFAGGMGDTQYF
TRBJ2-7,TRBV7-6,CASSLFRGYEQYF
TRBJ2-5,TRBV7-3,CASSPTGFPLETQYF
TRBJ2-2,TRBV4-3,CASSQEGLAGNTGELFF
TRBJ2-5,TRBV29-1,CSVVISGGGEETQYF
TRBJ1-5,TRBV19,CASGTGVNQPQHF
TRBJ2-7,TRBV18,CASSPDSYEQYF